This TCR beta chain was obtained from a study of spatial heterogeneity in lung cancer. TCRdb independently ran MiXCR on the 5' RACE reads; one entry per CDR3 protein. The sample includes tens of thousands of distinct CDR3 sequences, roughly 12% of them seen just once. There are many counts of this clonotype. The time point here: sample taken at primary tumor resection. Tumor, nontumor lung or frozen PBMC supplied whole RNA, sequenced without sorting. The sequence was obtained from a male donor with early-stage non-small cell lung cancer. The sample consisted of PBMCs, taken at surgery.

For the CDR3, the DNA is TGTGCCAGCTCCCCTGATCCCCTGAGGAATCAGCCCCAGCATTTT. Amino acid sequence: CASSPDPLRNQPQHF. This chain uses TRBV27 with TRBJ1-5; D is unresolved. Trimming pared 8 bases from V and 4 bases from J, leaving 18 bases between. This CDR3 is built from 15 residues. Germline lookup yields CDR1 MNHEY and CDR2 SMNVEV (reference sequence).